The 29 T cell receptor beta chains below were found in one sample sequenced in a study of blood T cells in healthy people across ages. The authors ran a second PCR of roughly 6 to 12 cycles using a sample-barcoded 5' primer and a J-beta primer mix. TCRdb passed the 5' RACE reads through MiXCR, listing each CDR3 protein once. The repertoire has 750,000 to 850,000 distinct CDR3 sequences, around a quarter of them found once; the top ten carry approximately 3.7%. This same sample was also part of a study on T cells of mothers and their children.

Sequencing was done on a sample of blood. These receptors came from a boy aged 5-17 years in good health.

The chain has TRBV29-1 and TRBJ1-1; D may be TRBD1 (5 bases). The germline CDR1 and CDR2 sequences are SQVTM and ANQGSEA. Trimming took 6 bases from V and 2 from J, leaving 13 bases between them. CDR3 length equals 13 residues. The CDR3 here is CSVTQVLNTEAFF. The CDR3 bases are TGCAGCGTCACACAGGTTCTAAACACTGAAGCTTTCTTT.

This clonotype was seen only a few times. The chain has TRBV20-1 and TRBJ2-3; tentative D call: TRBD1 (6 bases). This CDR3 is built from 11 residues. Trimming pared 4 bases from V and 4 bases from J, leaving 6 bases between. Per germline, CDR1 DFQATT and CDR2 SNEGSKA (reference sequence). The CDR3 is CSATGADTQYF. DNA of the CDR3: TGCAGTGCTACAGGGGCAGATACGCAGTATTTT.

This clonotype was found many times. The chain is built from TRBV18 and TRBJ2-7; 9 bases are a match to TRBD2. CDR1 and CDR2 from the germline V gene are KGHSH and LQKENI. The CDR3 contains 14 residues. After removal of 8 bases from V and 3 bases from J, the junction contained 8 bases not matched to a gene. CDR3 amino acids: CASSPGTSLYEQYF. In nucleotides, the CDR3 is TGTGCCAGCAGCCCCGGGACTAGCCTCTACGAGCAGTACTTC.

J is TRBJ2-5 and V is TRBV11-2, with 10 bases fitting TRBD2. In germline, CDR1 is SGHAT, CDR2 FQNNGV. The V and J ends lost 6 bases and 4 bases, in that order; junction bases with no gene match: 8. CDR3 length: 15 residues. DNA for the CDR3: TGTGCCAGCAGTTCTAGCGGGAGAGTGTCAGAGACCCAGTACTTC. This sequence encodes CASSSSGRVSETQYF.

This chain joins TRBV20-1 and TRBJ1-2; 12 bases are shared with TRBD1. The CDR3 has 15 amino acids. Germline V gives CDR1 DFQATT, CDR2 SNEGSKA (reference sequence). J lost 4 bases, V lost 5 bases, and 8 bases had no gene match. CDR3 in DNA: TGCAGTGCTTTCCACCAGGGACAGGGGGCCTATGGCTACACCTTC. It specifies CSAFHQGQGAYGYTF.

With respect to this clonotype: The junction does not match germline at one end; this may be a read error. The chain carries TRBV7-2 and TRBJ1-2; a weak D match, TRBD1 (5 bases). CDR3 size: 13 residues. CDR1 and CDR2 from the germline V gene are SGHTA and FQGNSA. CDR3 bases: TGTGTCAGCAGCCGGGGACCGTTCTATGGCTACACCTTC. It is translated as CVSSRGPFYGYTF.

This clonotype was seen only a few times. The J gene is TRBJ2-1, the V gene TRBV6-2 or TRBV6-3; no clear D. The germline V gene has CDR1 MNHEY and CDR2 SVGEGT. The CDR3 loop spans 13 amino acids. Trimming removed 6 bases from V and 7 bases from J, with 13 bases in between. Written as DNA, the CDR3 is TGTGCCAGCAGGGTAGATCTCTCGAATGAGCAGTTCTTC. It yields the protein CASRVDLSNEQFF.

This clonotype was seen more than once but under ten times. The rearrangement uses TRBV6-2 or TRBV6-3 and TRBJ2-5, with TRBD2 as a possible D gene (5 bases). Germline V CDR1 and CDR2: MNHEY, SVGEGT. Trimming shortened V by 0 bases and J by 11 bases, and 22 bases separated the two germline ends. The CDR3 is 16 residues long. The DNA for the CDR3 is TGTGCCAGCAGTTACTCGTCAGGACTTCTCAGTAGGGAGCAGTACTTC. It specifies CASSYSSGLLSREQYF.

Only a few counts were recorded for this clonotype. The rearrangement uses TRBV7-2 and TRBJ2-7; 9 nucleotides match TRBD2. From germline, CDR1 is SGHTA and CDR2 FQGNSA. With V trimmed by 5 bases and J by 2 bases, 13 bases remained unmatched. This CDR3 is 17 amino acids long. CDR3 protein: CASSPRRVAGDTYEQYF. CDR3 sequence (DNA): TGTGCCAGCAGCCCTCGTCGGGTAGCGGGGGATACCTACGAGCAGTACTTC.

CDR3 residues: CATSRDLGTEAFF. CDR3 coding DNA: TGTGCCACCAGCAGAGACTTAGGCACCGAAGCTTTCTTT. V is TRBV15 and J is TRBJ1-1; D unresolved. CDR1 is LNHNV and CDR2 is YYDKDF in the germline V gene (reference sequence). V shed 0 bases and J shed 8 bases, with 10 bases lying between them. This CDR3 has 13 residues.

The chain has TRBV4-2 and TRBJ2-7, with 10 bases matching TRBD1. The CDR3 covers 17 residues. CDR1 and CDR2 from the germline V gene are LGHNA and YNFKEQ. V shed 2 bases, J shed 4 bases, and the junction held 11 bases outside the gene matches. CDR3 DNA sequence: TGTGCCAGCAGCCAATATACCACCGGGACAGGGGAATACGAGCAGTACTTC. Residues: CASSQYTTGTGEYEQYF.

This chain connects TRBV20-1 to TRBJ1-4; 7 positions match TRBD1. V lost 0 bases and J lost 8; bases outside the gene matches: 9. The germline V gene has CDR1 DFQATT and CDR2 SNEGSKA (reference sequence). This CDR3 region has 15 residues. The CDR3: CSAREDRLEEEKLFF. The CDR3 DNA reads TGCAGTGCTAGAGAGGACAGGCTAGAGGAGGAAAAACTGTTTTTT.

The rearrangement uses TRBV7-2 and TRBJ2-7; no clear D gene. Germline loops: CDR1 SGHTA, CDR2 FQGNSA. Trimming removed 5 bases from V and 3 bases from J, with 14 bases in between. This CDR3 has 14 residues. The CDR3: CASSPRSSHYEQYF. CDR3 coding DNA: TGTGCCAGCAGCCCCCGAAGCAGCCACTACGAGCAGTACTTC.

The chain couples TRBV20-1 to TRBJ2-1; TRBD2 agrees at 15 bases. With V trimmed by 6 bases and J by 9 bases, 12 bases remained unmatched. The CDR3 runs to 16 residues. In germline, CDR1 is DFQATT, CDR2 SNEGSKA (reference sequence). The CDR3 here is CSALVMGLAGGSEQFF. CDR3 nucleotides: TGCAGTGCCTTAGTTATGGGACTAGCGGGAGGATCTGAGCAGTTCTTC.

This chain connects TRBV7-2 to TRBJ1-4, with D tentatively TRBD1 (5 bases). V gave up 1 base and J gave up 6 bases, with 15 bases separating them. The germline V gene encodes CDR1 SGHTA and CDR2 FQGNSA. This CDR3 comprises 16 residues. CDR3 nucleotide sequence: TGTGCCAGCAGCTTAGTACGTAAGGGAGGGGATGAAAAACTGTTTTTT. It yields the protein CASSLVRKGGDEKLFF.

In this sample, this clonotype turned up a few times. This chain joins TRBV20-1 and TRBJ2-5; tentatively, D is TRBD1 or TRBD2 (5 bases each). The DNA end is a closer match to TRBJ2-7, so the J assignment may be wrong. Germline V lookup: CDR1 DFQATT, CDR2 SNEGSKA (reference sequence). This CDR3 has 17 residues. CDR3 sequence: CSASASTPGPNSYEQYF. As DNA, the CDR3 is TGCAGTGCTAGTGCTAGCACCCCGGGACCCAACTCCTACGAGCAGTACTTC.

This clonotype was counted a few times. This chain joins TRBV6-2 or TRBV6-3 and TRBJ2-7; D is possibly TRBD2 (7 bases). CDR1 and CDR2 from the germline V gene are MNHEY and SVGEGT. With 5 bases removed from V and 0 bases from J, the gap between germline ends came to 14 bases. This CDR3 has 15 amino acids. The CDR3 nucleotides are TGTGCCAGCAGTACTGAACGGGGGGCCTCCTACGAGCAGTACTTC. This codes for CASSTERGASYEQYF.

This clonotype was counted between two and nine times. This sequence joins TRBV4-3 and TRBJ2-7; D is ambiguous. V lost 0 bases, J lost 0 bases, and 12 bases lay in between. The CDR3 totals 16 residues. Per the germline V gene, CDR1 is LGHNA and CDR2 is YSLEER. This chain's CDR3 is CASSQDARLYSYEQYF. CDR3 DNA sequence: TGCGCCAGCAGCCAAGATGCGAGACTGTACTCCTACGAGCAGTACTTC.

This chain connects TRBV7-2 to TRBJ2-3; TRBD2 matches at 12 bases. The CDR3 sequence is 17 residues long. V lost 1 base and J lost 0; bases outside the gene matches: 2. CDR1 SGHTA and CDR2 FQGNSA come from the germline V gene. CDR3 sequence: CASSLGTSGTSTDTQYF. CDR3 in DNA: TGTGCCAGCAGCTTAGGGACTAGCGGGACTAGCACAGATACGCAGTATTTT.

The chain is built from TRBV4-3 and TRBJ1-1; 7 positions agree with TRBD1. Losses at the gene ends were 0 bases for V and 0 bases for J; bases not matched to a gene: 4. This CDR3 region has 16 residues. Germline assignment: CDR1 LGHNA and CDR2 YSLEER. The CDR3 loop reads CASSQDRDRLNTEAFF. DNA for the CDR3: TGCGCCAGCAGCCAAGATCGGGACAGATTGAACACTGAAGCTTTCTTT.

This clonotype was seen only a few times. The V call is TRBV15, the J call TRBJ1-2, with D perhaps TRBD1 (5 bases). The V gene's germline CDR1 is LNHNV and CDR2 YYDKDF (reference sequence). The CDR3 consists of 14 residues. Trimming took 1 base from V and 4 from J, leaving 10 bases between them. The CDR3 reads CATSRARTTYGYTF. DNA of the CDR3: TGTGCCACCAGCAGAGCCAGGACAACCTATGGCTACACCTTC.

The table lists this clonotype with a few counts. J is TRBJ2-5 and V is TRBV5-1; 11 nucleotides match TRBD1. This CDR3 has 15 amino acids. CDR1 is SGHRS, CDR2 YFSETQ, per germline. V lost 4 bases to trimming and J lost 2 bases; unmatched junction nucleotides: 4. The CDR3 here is CASSPGQGVQETQYF. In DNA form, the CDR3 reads TGCGCCAGCAGCCCGGGACAGGGGGTTCAAGAGACCCAGTACTTC.

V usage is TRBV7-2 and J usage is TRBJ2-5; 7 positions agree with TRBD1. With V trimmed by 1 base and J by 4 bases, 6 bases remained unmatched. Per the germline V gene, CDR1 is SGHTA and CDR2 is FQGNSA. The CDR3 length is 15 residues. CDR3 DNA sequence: TGTGCCAGCAGCTTAGTAGGGACAGTTGGAGAGACCCAGTACTTC. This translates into CASSLVGTVGETQYF.

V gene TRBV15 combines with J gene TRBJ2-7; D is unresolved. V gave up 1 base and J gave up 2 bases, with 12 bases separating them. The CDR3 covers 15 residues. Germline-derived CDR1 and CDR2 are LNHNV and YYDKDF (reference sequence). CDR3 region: CATSRAHITPYEQYF. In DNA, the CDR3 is TGTGCCACCAGCAGAGCCCACATCACCCCCTACGAGCAGTACTTC.

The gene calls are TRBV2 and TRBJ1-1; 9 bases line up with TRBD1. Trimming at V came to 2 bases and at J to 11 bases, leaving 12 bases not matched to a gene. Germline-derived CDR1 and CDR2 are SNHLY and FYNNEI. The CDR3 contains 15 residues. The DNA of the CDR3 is TGTGCCAGCAGTGAAATAAGACCCGGGACAGGGCCCGCTTTCTTT. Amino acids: CASSEIRPGTGPAFF.

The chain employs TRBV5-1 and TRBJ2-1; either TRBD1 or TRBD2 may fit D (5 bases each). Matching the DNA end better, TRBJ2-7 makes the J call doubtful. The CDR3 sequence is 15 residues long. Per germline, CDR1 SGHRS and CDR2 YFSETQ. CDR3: CASSLGGKRSYEQYF. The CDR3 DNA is TGCGCCAGCAGCTTGGGGGGGAAGAGATCCTACGAGCAGTACTTC.

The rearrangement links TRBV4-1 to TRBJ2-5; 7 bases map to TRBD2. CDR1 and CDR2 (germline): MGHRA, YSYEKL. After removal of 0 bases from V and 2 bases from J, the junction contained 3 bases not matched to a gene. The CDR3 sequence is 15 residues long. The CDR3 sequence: CASSQDSAGQETQYF. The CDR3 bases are TGCGCCAGCAGCCAAGATTCAGCGGGGCAAGAGACCCAGTACTTC.

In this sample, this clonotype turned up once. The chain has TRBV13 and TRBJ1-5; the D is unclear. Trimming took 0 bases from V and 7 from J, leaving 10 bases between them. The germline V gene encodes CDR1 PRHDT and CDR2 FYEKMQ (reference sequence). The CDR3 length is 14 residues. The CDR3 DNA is TGTGCCAGCAGCTTAGGTTCGGGAAAACAGCCCCAGCATTTT. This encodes CASSLGSGKQPQHF.

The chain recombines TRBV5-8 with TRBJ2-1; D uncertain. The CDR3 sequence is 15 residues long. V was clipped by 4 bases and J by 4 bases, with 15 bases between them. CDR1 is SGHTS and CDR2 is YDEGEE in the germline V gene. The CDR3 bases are TGTGCCAGCAGCCCTATCGGCCTTCTGTACAATGAGCAGTTCTTC. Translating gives CASSPIGLLYNEQFF.